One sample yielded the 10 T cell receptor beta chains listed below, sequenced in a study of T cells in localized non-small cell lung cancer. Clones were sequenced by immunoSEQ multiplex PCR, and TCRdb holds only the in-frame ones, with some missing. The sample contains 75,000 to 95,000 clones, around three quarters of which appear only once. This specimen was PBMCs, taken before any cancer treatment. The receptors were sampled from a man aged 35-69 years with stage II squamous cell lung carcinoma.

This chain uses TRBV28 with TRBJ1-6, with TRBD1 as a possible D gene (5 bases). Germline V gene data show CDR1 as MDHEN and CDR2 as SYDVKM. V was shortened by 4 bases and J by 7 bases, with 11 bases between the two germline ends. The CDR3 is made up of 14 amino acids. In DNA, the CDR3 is TGTGCCAGCAGTTCCAGGGTGAGGAATTCACCCCTCCACTTT. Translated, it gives CASSSRVRNSPLHF.

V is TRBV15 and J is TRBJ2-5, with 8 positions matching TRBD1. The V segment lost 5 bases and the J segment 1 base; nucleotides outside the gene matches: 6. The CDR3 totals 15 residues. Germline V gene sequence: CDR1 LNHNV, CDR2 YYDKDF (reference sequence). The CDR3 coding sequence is TGTGCCACCAGCGGAGGACAGGGCTCCCAAGAGACCCAGTACTTC. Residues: CATSGGQGSQETQYF.

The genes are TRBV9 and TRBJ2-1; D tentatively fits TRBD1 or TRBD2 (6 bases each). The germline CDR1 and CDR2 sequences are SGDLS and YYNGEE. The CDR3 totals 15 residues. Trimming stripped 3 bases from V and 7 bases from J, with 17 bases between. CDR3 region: CASSGGTLQENEQFF. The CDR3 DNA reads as TGTGCCAGCAGCGGCGGGACACTCCAGGAGAATGAGCAGTTCTTC.

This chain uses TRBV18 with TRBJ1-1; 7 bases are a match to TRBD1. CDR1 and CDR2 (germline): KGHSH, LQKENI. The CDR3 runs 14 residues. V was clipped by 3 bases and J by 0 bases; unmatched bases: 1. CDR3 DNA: TGTGCCAGCTCACCGACAGGGATGAACACTGAAGCTTTCTTT. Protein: CASSPTGMNTEAFF. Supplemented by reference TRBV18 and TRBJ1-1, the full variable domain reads NAGVMQNPRHLVRRRGQEARLRCSPMKGHSHVYWYRQLPEEGLKFMVYLQKENIIDESGMPKERFSAEFPKEGPSILRIQQVVRGDSAAYFCASSPTGMNTEAFFGQGTRLTVV.

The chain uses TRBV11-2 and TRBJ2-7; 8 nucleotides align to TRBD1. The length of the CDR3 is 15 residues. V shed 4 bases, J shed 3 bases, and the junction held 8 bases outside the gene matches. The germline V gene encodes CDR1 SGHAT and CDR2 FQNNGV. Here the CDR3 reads CASSSPGTGVYEQYF. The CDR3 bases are TGTGCCAGCAGCTCGCCCGGGACAGGCGTCTACGAGCAGTACTTC.

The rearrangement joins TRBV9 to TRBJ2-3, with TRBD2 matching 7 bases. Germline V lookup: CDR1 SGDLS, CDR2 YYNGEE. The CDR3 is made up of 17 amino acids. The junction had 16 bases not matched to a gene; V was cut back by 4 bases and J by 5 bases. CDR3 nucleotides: TGTGCCAGCAGCCCCGGGGTGAGGCGGGAGAGGGAAGATACGCAGTATTTT. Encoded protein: CASSPGVRREREDTQYF.

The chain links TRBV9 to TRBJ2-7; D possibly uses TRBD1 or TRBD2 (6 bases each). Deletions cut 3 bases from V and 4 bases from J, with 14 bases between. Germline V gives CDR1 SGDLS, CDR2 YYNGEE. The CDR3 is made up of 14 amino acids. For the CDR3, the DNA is TGTGCCAGCAGCGCCGACACAGGGAGGTACGAGCAGTACTTC. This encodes CASSADTGRYEQYF.

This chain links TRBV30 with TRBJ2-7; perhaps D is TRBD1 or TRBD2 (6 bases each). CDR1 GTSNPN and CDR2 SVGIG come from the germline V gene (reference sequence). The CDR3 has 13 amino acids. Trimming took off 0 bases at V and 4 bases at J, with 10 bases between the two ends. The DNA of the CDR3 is TGTGCCTGGAGTGTAGGGGGACTGTACGAGCAGTACTTC. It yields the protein CAWSVGGLYEQYF. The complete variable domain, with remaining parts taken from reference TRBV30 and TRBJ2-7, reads SQTIHQWPATLVQPVGSPLSLECTVEGTSNPNLYWYRQAAGRGLQLLFYSVGIGQISSEVPQNLSASRPQDRQFILSSKKLLLSDSGFYLCAWSVGGLYEQYFGPGTRLTVT.

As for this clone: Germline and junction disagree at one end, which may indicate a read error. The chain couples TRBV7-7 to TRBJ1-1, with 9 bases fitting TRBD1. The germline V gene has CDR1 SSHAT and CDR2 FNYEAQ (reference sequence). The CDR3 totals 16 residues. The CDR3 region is CASSPRDRALNTEAFF. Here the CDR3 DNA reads TGTGCTAGCAGCCCCCGGGACAGGGCTCTGAACACTGAAGCTTTCTTT.

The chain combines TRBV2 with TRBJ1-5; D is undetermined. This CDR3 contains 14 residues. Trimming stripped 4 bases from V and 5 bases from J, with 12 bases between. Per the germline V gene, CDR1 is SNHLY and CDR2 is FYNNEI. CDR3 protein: CASSAQILDQPQHF. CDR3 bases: TGTGCCAGCAGTGCCCAAATCTTGGATCAGCCCCAGCATTTT.